These 21 T cell receptor beta chains came from one sample sequenced in a study of T cell changes during pregnancy in multiple sclerosis. Profiled with immunoSEQ multiplex PCR; TCRdb holds only in-frame clones, not every one. The sample includes 50,000 to 60,000 clones, 80% to 95% of them seen just once. The sequences come from CD4+ T cells from peripheral blood mononuclear cells, collected in the second trimester of pregnancy. The source of these receptors is a female donor with multiple sclerosis, enrolled in a pregnancy study.

This rearrangement joins TRBV7-6 to TRBJ2-3; possible D gene TRBD1, 8 bases. The V gene's germline CDR1 is SGHVS and CDR2 FNYEAQ. Trimming removed 5 bases at V and 0 bases at J, with 27 bases between. CDR3 length: 20 residues. The CDR3 region is CASSQKTGDYLQESTDTQYF. The CDR3 DNA is TGTGCCAGCAGCCAAAAGACAGGGGACTACCTTCAAGAGAGCACAGATACGCAGTATTTT. Filled out from reference TRBV7-6 and TRBJ2-3, the complete variable domain reads GAGVSQSPRYKVTKRGQDVALRCDPISGHVSLYWYRQALGQGPEFLTYFNYEAQQDKSGLPNDRFSAERPEGSISTLTIQRTEQRDSAMYRCASSQKTGDYLQESTDTQYFGPGTRLTVL.

The genes are TRBV13 and TRBJ1-2; D is undetermined. Germline V gives CDR1 PRHDT, CDR2 FYEKMQ (reference sequence). Trimming left V 3 bases short and J 2 bases short, with 7 bases between. This CDR3 has 13 residues. Here the CDR3 reads CASSLTPNYGYTF. Here the CDR3 DNA reads TGTGCCAGCAGCTTGACACCGAACTATGGCTACACCTTC.

The rearrangement uses TRBV6-5 and TRBJ1-5, with TRBD1 identical over 10 bases. CDR3 length equals 15 residues. Trimming removed 6 bases from V and 3 bases from J; junction bases left unmatched: 5. Germline lookup yields CDR1 MNHEY and CDR2 SVGAGI. In DNA, the CDR3 is TGTGCCAGCAGCTGGGGACAGGGGAACAATCAGCCCCAGCATTTT. It specifies CASSWGQGNNQPQHF.

CDR3 in DNA: TGTGCCAGTCCGAAGGGACAGCTAAACAATGAGCAGTTCTTC. Protein: CASPKGQLNNEQFF. The rearrangement joins TRBV19 to TRBJ2-1; TRBD1 matches at 7 bases. Germline V lookup: CDR1 LNHDA, CDR2 SQIVND (reference sequence). This CDR3 spans 14 amino acids. Trimming cost V 8 bases and J 5 bases; bases outside gene matches: 9. The full variable domain, rest sourced from reference TRBV19 and TRBJ2-1, is DGGITQSPKYLFRKEGQNVTLSCEQNLNHDAMYWYRQDPGQGLRLIYYSQIVNDFQKGDIAEGYSVSREKKESFPLTVTSAQKNPTAFYLCASPKGQLNNEQFFGPGTRLTVL.

This clone showed up just once. This chain connects TRBV6-5 to TRBJ1-1; D ambiguous. The germline V gene has CDR1 MNHEY and CDR2 SVGAGI. This CDR3 region has 16 residues. V was shortened by 0 bases and J by 2 bases, with 13 bases between the two germline ends. The CDR3 nucleotides are TGTGCCAGCAGTTACTCGATAAACAGAGATAACACTGAAGCTTTCTTT. This sequence encodes CASSYSINRDNTEAFF.

The V and J genes are TRBV11-3 and TRBJ1-1; 7 nucleotides align to TRBD1. J lost 1 base, V lost 5 bases, and 13 bases had no gene match. Germline CDR1 SGHNT, CDR2 YENEEA. CDR3 length: 17 residues. The CDR3 here is CASSQGGDGARNTEAFF. In DNA form, the CDR3 reads TGTGCCAGCAGCCAGGGGGGTGATGGGGCTCGGAACACTGAAGCTTTCTTT. The variable domain in full, with the rest retrieved from reference TRBV11-3 and TRBJ1-1, is EAGVVQSPRYKIIEKKQPVAFWCNPISGHNTLYWYLQNLGQGPELLIRYENEEAVDDSQLPKDRFSAERLKGVDSTLKIQPAELGDSAVYLCASSQGGDGARNTEAFFGQGTRLTVV.

This clone was seen just once. The V and J genes are TRBV6-5 and TRBJ2-7; 9 bases line up with TRBD1. Germline CDR1 reads MNHEY; CDR2 reads SVGAGI. J was trimmed by 2 bases and V by 5 bases; bases with no gene match: 4. This CDR3 comprises 14 residues. The CDR3 loop reads CASSQDRGPYEQYF. In nucleotides, the CDR3 is TGTGCCAGCAGTCAGGACAGGGGTCCCTACGAGCAGTACTTC.

The chain links TRBV7-3 to TRBJ2-5; 11 nucleotides match TRBD2. The germline CDR1 and CDR2 sequences are SGHTA and FQGTGA. The V and J ends lost 5 bases and 7 bases, in that order; junction bases with no gene match: 6. This CDR3 is 14 amino acids long. CDR3: CASSPGLAGGTQYF. The CDR3 bases are TGTGCCAGCAGCCCCGGCCTAGCGGGAGGGACCCAGTACTTC.

This chain joins TRBV11-2 and TRBJ1-2; the match to TRBD1 covers 8 bases. The CDR3 has 17 residues. Germline CDR1 is SGHAT and CDR2 is FQNNGV. The J segment lost 8 bases and the V segment lost 4 bases, leaving 18 bases of the junction unmatched. DNA for the CDR3: TGTGCCAGCAGCTCGATAACAGACAGGGGAGGCAATAGAGGCTACACCTTC. Encoded protein: CASSSITDRGGNRGYTF.

This clone is a singleton in its sample. CDR3 nucleotides: TGCAGCGGTGATACAGGGGCTGAGCAGTTCTTC. This codes for CSGDTGAEQFF. This sequence joins TRBV20-1 and TRBJ2-1; 7 bases fit TRBD1. The length of the CDR3 is 11 residues. Germline V gene sequence: CDR1 DFQATT, CDR2 SNEGSKA (reference sequence).

As regards this clone: One junction end does not reproduce the germline sequence, and a read error may be involved. V gene TRBV7-7 combines with J gene TRBJ2-5; TRBD1 matches 9 bases. Germline lookup yields CDR1 SSHAT and CDR2 FNYEAQ (reference sequence). The CDR3 runs 14 residues. CDR3 DNA sequence: TGTGCTAGCAGCGCTACAGGGGGCGCGGAGACCCAGTACTTC. Encoded protein: CASSATGGAETQYF.

V gene TRBV6-1 combines with J gene TRBJ2-3; D gene uncertain. The V gene lost 3 bases and the J gene lost 0 bases, with 7 bases spanning the gap. CDR3 length: 14 amino acids. Per germline, CDR1 MNHNS and CDR2 SASEGT. The CDR3, as DNA: TGTGCCAGCAGTGAGGGCTATAGCACAGATACGCAGTATTTT. This translates into CASSEGYSTDTQYF.

This rearrangement joins TRBV19 to TRBJ2-1; D call uncertain. Germline CDR1 is LNHDA and CDR2 is SQIVND (reference sequence). This CDR3 has 13 residues. The ends were cut back, 3 bases at V and 5 bases at J, with 8 bases in the middle. The CDR3 DNA follows: TGTGCCAGTAGTATCGGAGAGGACAATGAGCAGTTCTTC. It specifies CASSIGEDNEQFF.

J is TRBJ2-5 and V is TRBV5-6; D possibly corresponds to TRBD1 (5 bases). V lost 4 bases and J 7 bases, leaving 17 bases between the germline ends. Per the germline V gene, CDR1 is SGHDT and CDR2 is YYEEEE. The length of the CDR3 is 14 residues. This chain's CDR3 is CASSPKGERATQYF. The CDR3 nucleotides read TGTGCCAGCAGCCCGAAAGGGGAACGAGCGACCCAGTACTTC.

The chain recombines TRBV7-2 with TRBJ2-3, with a tentative D call TRBD1 (5 bases). With 3 bases removed from V and 2 bases from J, the gap between germline ends came to 12 bases. In germline, CDR1 is SGHTA, CDR2 FQGNSA. This CDR3 is 15 amino acids long. CDR3 loop: CASSFRQGLTDTQYF. In DNA, the CDR3 is TGTGCCAGCAGCTTCCGGCAGGGCCTCACAGATACGCAGTATTTT.

V and J are TRBV7-9 and TRBJ1-1; D ambiguous. The CDR3 extends over 15 amino acids. The V end was cut by 3 bases, the J end by 4 bases, with 15 bases between. Germline CDR1 reads SEHNR; CDR2 reads FQNEAQ (reference sequence). CDR3 loop: CASSFTRAESTEAFF. The CDR3 DNA reads TGTGCCAGCAGCTTCACGAGGGCAGAGAGCACTGAAGCTTTCTTT.

The genes are TRBV5-1 and TRBJ2-3; D possibly corresponds to TRBD2 (6 bases). The CDR3 has 15 amino acids. Germline values: CDR1 SGHRS, CDR2 YFSETQ. V lost 2 bases to trimming and J lost 1 base, with 11 bases between them. The CDR3 is CASSLRGMGTDTQYF. In DNA form, the CDR3 reads TGCGCCAGCAGCTTACGGGGGATGGGCACAGATACGCAGTATTTT.

The CDR3 loop is CASSVLGTPQETQYF. As DNA, the CDR3 is TGTGCCAGCAGCGTCCTCGGGACTCCCCAAGAGACCCAGTACTTC. This sequence joins TRBV9 and TRBJ2-5, with D perhaps TRBD2 (6 bases). There are 15 residues in the CDR3. CDR1 is SGDLS, CDR2 YYNGEE, per germline. V was pared by 2 bases and J by 1 base, with 12 bases between.

The genes are TRBV6-1 and TRBJ1-2; D remains ambiguous. Germline lookup yields CDR1 MNHNS and CDR2 SASEGT. The CDR3 sequence is 12 residues long. V was shortened by 8 bases and J by 5 bases, with 12 bases between the two germline ends. CDR3 in amino acids: CASAGSLYGYTF. The CDR3 DNA reads TGTGCCAGCGCGGGTTCCCTATATGGCTACACCTTC.

This chain connects TRBV5-1 to TRBJ2-7, with D perhaps TRBD1 (6 bases). Per germline, CDR1 SGHRS and CDR2 YFSETQ. The V end lost 0 bases, the J end lost 9 bases, and 10 bases lay between the germline ends. The CDR3 extends over 12 amino acids. The CDR3 reads CASSLEAGVQYF. The CDR3 bases are TGCGCCAGCAGCTTGGAGGCAGGGGTGCAGTACTTC.

The chain recombines TRBV11-2 with TRBJ2-5; D is unclear. Between the trimmed V and J ends, which lost 5 bases and 5 bases, there was a span of 9 bases. Germline CDR1 is SGHAT and CDR2 is FQNNGV. There are 12 residues in the CDR3. CDR3 protein: CASSQARETQYF. In nucleotides, the CDR3 is TGTGCCAGCAGCCAAGCGCGGGAGACCCAGTACTTC.